These 31 T cell receptor beta chains originate from one sample sequenced in a study of T cells in Graves' hyperthyroidism and ophthalmopathy. The investigators amplified TCR beta CDR3 regions from RNA transcripts. RT-PCR in the first round (using the HTBI primer set) targeted the TCR CDR3. TCRdb passed the multiplex PCR reads through MiXCR, listing each CDR3 protein once. The sample holds about 840,000 distinct CDR3 sequences; about two fifths are singletons and the top ten take around 9.3%. Sequencing input: blood. These receptors all come from a young man with Graves' hyperthyroidism.

The chain is built from TRBV11-1 and TRBJ2-1; D is ambiguous. Deletions cut 5 bases from V and 8 bases from J, with 13 bases between. Per germline, CDR1 SGHAT and CDR2 FQDESV (reference sequence). The CDR3 loop spans 13 amino acids. As DNA, the CDR3 is TGTGCCAGCAGCACGCGATTGAACCATGAGCAGTTCTTC. Translation gives CASSTRLNHEQFF.

The V call is TRBV20-1, the J call TRBJ2-7; D possibly uses TRBD1 or TRBD2 (5 bases each). From germline, CDR1 is DFQATT and CDR2 SNEGSKA (reference sequence). V gave up 6 bases and J gave up 1 base, with 16 bases separating them. There are 14 residues in the CDR3. The DNA of the CDR3 is TGCAGTGCAAGGACTCGAGAGGGGTCCTACGAGCAGTACTTC. Translating it yields CSARTREGSYEQYF.

This clonotype was recorded many times. The chain couples TRBV20-1 to TRBJ1-4; TRBD1 is a possible D gene (5 bases). V lost 0 bases to trimming and J lost 7 bases, with 15 bases between them. This CDR3 contains 15 residues. Germline V gene lookup returns CDR1 DFQATT and CDR2 SNEGSKA (reference sequence). Written as DNA, the CDR3 is TGCAGTGCTAGAGAGGGGAGACAGCTTGGTGAAAAACTGTTTTTT. Translating it yields CSAREGRQLGEKLFF.

This clonotype was observed a few times. This chain links TRBV11-2 with TRBJ1-1; D call uncertain. V was pared by 7 bases and J by 0 bases, with 12 bases between. Germline CDR1 is SGHAT and CDR2 is FQNNGV. The CDR3 is 14 amino acids. The CDR3 DNA follows: TGTGCCAGCACCGGGTGGGAGGTGAACACTGAAGCTTTCTTT. It encodes CASTGWEVNTEAFF.

V gene TRBV6-6 combines with J gene TRBJ1-5; D is possibly TRBD1 (6 bases). The CDR3 extends over 14 amino acids. Germline values: CDR1 MNHNY, CDR2 SVGAGI (reference sequence). Trimming pared 3 bases from V and 5 bases from J, leaving 11 bases between. The CDR3 DNA follows: TGTGCCAGCAGTTATTCCAGGGGCGATCAGCCCCAGCATTTT. Translated, it gives CASSYSRGDQPQHF.

On this clonotype: A much larger clone lies one base from this, so it may be a read error. The CDR3 region has the DNA TGTGCCAGCAGTGAATGGAAAGGCCAAGAGACCCAGTACTTC. It translates to CASSEWKGQETQYF. The rearrangement uses TRBV2 and TRBJ2-5, with no clear D. CDR1 is SNHLY and CDR2 is FYNNEI in the germline V gene. Trimming cost V 2 bases and J 1 base, with 8 bases left between them. The CDR3 consists of 14 residues.

There are many counts of this clonotype. This sequence joins TRBV25-1 and TRBJ1-3; possibly TRBD1 for D (5 bases). This CDR3 is 12 amino acids long. The V end lost 4 bases, the J end lost 6 bases, and 7 bases lay between the germline ends. Per germline, CDR1 MGHDK and CDR2 SYGVNS. The CDR3 spells CASSGGLNTIYF. The CDR3 region has the DNA TGTGCCAGCAGTGGGGGCCTAAACACCATATATTTT. The whole variable domain, remainder taken from reference TRBV25-1 and TRBJ1-3, is EADIYQTPRYLVIGTGKKITLECSQTMGHDKMYWYQQDPGMELHLIHYSYGVNSTEKGDLSSESTVSRIRTEHFPLTLESARPSHTSQYLCASSGGLNTIYFGEGSWLTVV.

This clonotype was found many times. The chain combines TRBV7-9 with TRBJ2-5; 8 nucleotides line up with TRBD1. Germline CDR1 SEHNR, CDR2 FQNEAQ (reference sequence). The CDR3 totals 17 residues. J gave up 5 bases and V 4 bases, and 15 bases lay outside the gene matches. The CDR3 region has the DNA TGTGCCAGCAGCTCACCCTCCCTTGGACAGGGAGGTGAGACCCAGTACTTC. The encoded protein is CASSSPSLGQGGETQYF.

The V gene is TRBV9, the J gene TRBJ2-7, with D possibly being TRBD2 (5 bases). Trimming took off 0 bases at V and 2 bases at J, with 12 bases between the two ends. This CDR3 comprises 15 residues. CDR1 and CDR2 from the germline V gene are SGDLS and YYNGEE. Here the CDR3 reads CASSVANAGPYEQYF. In DNA, the CDR3 is TGTGCCAGCAGCGTAGCTAACGCGGGTCCCTACGAGCAGTACTTC.

With respect to this clonotype: A much larger clonotype is one base distant, so this may be a read error. This rearrangement joins TRBV12-3 or TRBV12-4 to TRBJ1-1; TRBD1 aligns across 8 bases. This CDR3 comprises 16 residues. V lost 5 bases to trimming and J lost 6 bases; unmatched junction nucleotides: 14. The CDR3 loop reads CASSESKYSDRAEAFF. The CDR3 region has the DNA TGTGCCAGCAGTGAGTCGAAATATTCGGACAGGGCTGAAGCTTTCTTT.

A word on this clonotype: A much larger clone sits a single nucleotide away, making a read error possible. J is TRBJ2-7 and V is TRBV7-2; D gene ambiguous. Trimming stripped 3 bases from V and 12 bases from J, with 12 bases between. The germline CDR1 and CDR2 sequences are SGHTA and FQGNSA. This CDR3 region has 11 residues. DNA for the CDR3: TGTGCCAGCAGCTTGGGCTACAAGCGGTACTTC. It codes for CASSLGYKRYF. The full variable domain, rest sourced from reference TRBV7-2 and TRBJ2-7, is GAGVSQSPSNKVTEKGKDVELRCDPISGHTALYWYRQSLGQGLEFLIYFQGNSAPDKSGLPSDRFSAERTGGSVSTLTIQRTQQEDSAVYLCASSLGYKRYFGPGTRLTVT.

This clonotype has a count of ten or more. The chain recombines TRBV7-2 with TRBJ1-6, with 10 bases identical to TRBD1. V was clipped by 6 bases and J by 10 bases; unmatched bases: 9. CDR1 is SGHTA and CDR2 is FQGNSA in the germline V gene. This CDR3 has 15 residues. The CDR3 DNA reads as TGTGCCAGCAGTTACCGGACAGGGGGAGAATCACCCCTCCACTTT. Translation gives CASSYRTGGESPLHF.

In this sample, this clonotype turned up a few times. This rearrangement joins TRBV5-1 to TRBJ2-5; D possibly corresponds to TRBD1 (6 bases). The CDR3 is 13 amino acids. V lost 0 bases to trimming and J lost 7 bases, with 10 bases between them. Germline CDR1 and CDR2: SGHRS and YFSETQ. CDR3 region: CASSLELGGTQYF. The CDR3 nucleotides read TGCGCCAGCAGCTTGGAGCTAGGGGGGACCCAGTACTTC.

Ten or more counts support this clonotype. The chain has TRBV13 and TRBJ1-1; D uncertain. The V and J ends lost 4 bases and 4 bases respectively, with 13 bases between them. The CDR3 is made up of 14 amino acids. Germline V gives CDR1 PRHDT, CDR2 FYEKMQ (reference sequence). In DNA, the CDR3 is TGTGCCAGCAGCTCCGTGCGGACCCGCACTGAAGCTTTCTTT. It codes for CASSSVRTRTEAFF.

Ten or more counts support this clonotype. V usage is TRBV7-8 and J usage is TRBJ2-7; 7 positions match TRBD1. Germline CDR1 and CDR2: SGHVS and FQNEAQ. The CDR3 is made up of 15 amino acids. J gave up 0 bases and V 5 bases, and 7 bases lay outside the gene matches. Here the CDR3 reads CASSPTTGSSYEQYF. CDR3 coding DNA: TGTGCCAGCAGCCCTACGACAGGGAGCTCCTACGAGCAGTACTTC.

The chain recombines TRBV7-9 with TRBJ2-7; D is perhaps TRBD1 (5 bases). This CDR3 region has 15 residues. CDR1 is SEHNR, CDR2 FQNEAQ, per germline (reference sequence). V dropped 1 base and J dropped 4 bases, with 14 bases sitting between them. This CDR3 is CASSLDRTPNYEQYF. The CDR3 DNA reads as TGTGCCAGCAGCTTAGATAGGACACCGAATTACGAGCAGTACTTC.

V is TRBV29-1 and J is TRBJ2-5, with unresolved D. This CDR3 contains 13 residues. Germline V gives CDR1 SQVTM, CDR2 ANQGSEA. V gave up 4 bases and J gave up 1 base, with 10 bases separating them. This chain's CDR3 is CSVVPSRQETQYF. CDR3 in DNA: TGCAGCGTTGTGCCGTCCCGCCAAGAGACCCAGTACTTC. Together with reference TRBV29-1 and TRBJ2-5, the CDR3 gives the full variable domain: SAVISQKPSRDICQRGTSLTIQCQVDSQVTMMFWYRQQPGQSLTLIATANQGSEATYESGFVIDKFPISRPNLTFSTLTVSNMSPEDSSIYLCSVVPSRQETQYFGPGTRLLVL.

This clonotype was counted only a few times. The V gene is TRBV5-5, the J gene TRBJ1-5, with TRBD1 as a possible D gene (6 bases). This CDR3 has 15 amino acids. The germline V gene has CDR1 SGHKS and CDR2 YYEKEE (reference sequence). Deletions cut 2 bases from V and 0 bases from J, with 9 bases between. The CDR3 sequence is CASSFSGDSNQPQHF. The CDR3 coding sequence is TGTGCCAGCAGCTTTTCAGGGGATAGCAATCAGCCCCAGCATTTT.

As concerns this clonotype: Compared with germline, one end of the junction differs, possibly owing to a read error. The CDR3, as DNA: TGTGCCGGCAGGAACGGGACTAATGAAAAACTGTTTTTT. Its translation is CAGRNGTNEKLFF. V usage is TRBV5-4 and J usage is TRBJ1-4; D is unclear. Germline lookup yields CDR1 SGHNT and CDR2 YYREEE (reference sequence). The CDR3 length is 13 residues.

In its sample, this clonotype was seen many times. V usage is TRBV12-3 or TRBV12-4 and J usage is TRBJ2-7, with 8 bases matching TRBD1. The junction had 9 bases not matched to a gene; V was cut back by 5 bases and J by 12 bases. The CDR3 is 12 amino acids. The CDR3 region is CASSLGQGDRYF. CDR3 nucleotide sequence: TGTGCCAGCAGTCTCGGACAGGGAGATAGGTACTTC.

This chain links TRBV6-5 with TRBJ1-2; maybe TRBD1 (5 bases). The CDR3 length is 13 residues. Germline values: CDR1 MNHEY, CDR2 SVGAGI. Trimming stripped 5 bases from V and 4 bases from J, with 11 bases between. The CDR3: CASSVGTLYGYTF. The CDR3 nucleotides are TGTGCCAGCAGTGTCGGGACGCTCTATGGCTACACCTTC.

This chain uses TRBV29-1 with TRBJ1-1; TRBD1 agrees at 11 bases. The trim removed 4 bases at V and 9 bases at J, leaving 1 base unmatched. CDR3 size: 11 residues. Germline V gene sequence: CDR1 SQVTM, CDR2 ANQGSEA. The CDR3 loop is CSVADRGQAFF. The DNA for the CDR3 is TGCAGCGTTGCGGACAGGGGGCAAGCTTTCTTT. The complete variable domain, with remaining parts taken from reference TRBV29-1 and TRBJ1-1, reads SAVISQKPSRDICQRGTSLTIQCQVDSQVTMMFWYRQQPGQSLTLIATANQGSEATYESGFVIDKFPISRPNLTFSTLTVSNMSPEDSSIYLCSVADRGQAFFGQGTRLTVV.

This rearrangement joins TRBV19 to TRBJ2-5; TRBD1 aligns across 9 bases. The CDR3 extends over 14 amino acids. With 6 bases clipped from V and 5 bases from J, the junction kept 7 bases outside the gene matches. From germline, CDR1 is LNHDA and CDR2 SQIVND (reference sequence). The CDR3 sequence is CASSRDRVGETQYF. The CDR3 DNA follows: TGTGCCAGTAGCCGGGACAGGGTGGGTGAGACCCAGTACTTC.

The chain employs TRBV6-1 and TRBJ2-2; possibly TRBD2 for D (6 bases). The CDR3 totals 14 residues. V was trimmed by 7 bases and J by 4 bases, leaving 13 bases between them. Germline V gene data show CDR1 as MNHNS and CDR2 as SASEGT. CDR3 coding DNA: TGTGCCAGCACCTCTAGCGTCGGCACCGGGGAGCTGTTTTTT. This codes for CASTSSVGTGELFF.

This clonotype was observed a single time. The chain combines TRBV7-2 with TRBJ2-7; D is possibly TRBD2 (5 bases). CDR1 SGHTA and CDR2 FQGNSA come from the germline V gene. Trimming took off 10 bases at V and 4 bases at J, with 20 bases between the two ends. The CDR3 contains 14 residues. The CDR3 DNA sequence: TGTGCCACCGGATCGTGGTCGGGGTCATACGAGCAGTACTTC. It translates to CATGSWSGSYEQYF.

This clonotype was seen at least ten times. The chain couples TRBV7-8 to TRBJ1-5; TRBD1 aligns across 9 bases. Germline trimming cut 0 bases from V and 0 bases from J; bases unmatched to any gene: 6. Germline V gene data show CDR1 as SGHVS and CDR2 as FQNEAQ. This CDR3 comprises 18 residues. DNA for the CDR3: TGTGCCAGCAGCTTAGCGGGACAGGGTCGATATAGCAATCAGCCCCAGCATTTT. Amino acids: CASSLAGQGRYSNQPQHF.

This clonotype came up many times. The chain recombines TRBV7-4 with TRBJ1-2, with D perhaps matching TRBD1 (5 bases). The CDR3 loop spans 13 amino acids. V gave up 3 bases and J gave up 4 bases, with 9 bases separating them. Germline V gives CDR1 SGHVT, CDR2 SQSDAQ. CDR3 protein: CASSFDSSYGYTF. CDR3 DNA sequence: TGTGCCAGCAGCTTTGACAGCTCCTATGGCTACACCTTC.

Only one count was recorded for this clonotype. At one of its ends the junction is not consistent with the germline gene, which may arise from a read error. The chain is built from TRBV10-3 and TRBJ2-7; TRBD1 matches at 8 bases. Germline CDR1 and CDR2: ENHRY and SYGVKD. This CDR3 spans 14 amino acids. Here the CDR3 reads CAIRARTGSYEQHF. CDR3 coding DNA: TGTGCCATCAGGGCAAGGACAGGGTCCTACGAGCAGCACTTC.

This clonotype was counted ten times or more. V gene TRBV29-1 combines with J gene TRBJ2-2; TRBD1 matches 8 bases. This CDR3 is built from 14 residues. The J segment lost 8 bases and the V segment lost 6 bases, leaving 11 bases of the junction unmatched. Per the germline V gene, CDR1 is SQVTM and CDR2 is ANQGSEA. DNA for the CDR3: TGCAGCGTGAGGCCCGGACAGGGCTCGGGGGAGCTGTTTTTT. This sequence encodes CSVRPGQGSGELFF.

V and J are TRBV20-1 and TRBJ1-2, with TRBD1 as a possible D gene (5 bases). The CDR3 is made up of 14 amino acids. Trimming removed 1 base at V and 8 bases at J, with 17 bases between. Germline V gives CDR1 DFQATT, CDR2 SNEGSKA (reference sequence). In nucleotides, the CDR3 is TGCAGTGCTAGAGGACCGGGGGGGTTATTCGGCTACACCTTC. It is translated as CSARGPGGLFGYTF.

The DNA of the CDR3 is TGTGCCAGCAGTTACTCGGGGACAACTAATCAGCCCCAGCATTTT. Translation: CASSYSGTTNQPQHF. V usage is TRBV6-6 and J usage is TRBJ1-5; weak D call: TRBD1 (6 bases). CDR3 length equals 15 residues. Trimming took off 0 bases at V and 4 bases at J, with 10 bases between the two ends. CDR1 and CDR2 (germline): MNHNY, SVGAGI (reference sequence).